Presented here are 21 T cell receptor beta chains from one specimen sequenced in a study of CD4 T cell repertoires in COVID-19. Using immunoSEQ multiplex PCR, the repertoire was profiled, and TCRdb retains in-frame clones only, with some absent. This table has more than 65,000 clones, 80% to 90% appearing once. The specimen was CD4+ T cells from peripheral blood, collected after recovery from COVID-19. Receptors were obtained from a human donor who had COVID-19.

The gene calls are TRBV2 and TRBJ2-7; perhaps TRBD2 as D (6 bases). Looked up from germline, CDR1 is SNHLY and CDR2 is FYNNEI. V lost 8 bases, J lost 0 bases, and 14 bases lay in between. The CDR3 consists of 14 residues. CDR3 amino acids: CASQTRESSYEQYF. CDR3 in DNA: TGTGCCAGCCAGACTAGGGAAAGCTCCTACGAGCAGTACTTC.

The chain joins TRBV20-1 to TRBJ1-2, with D unclear. This CDR3 spans 11 amino acids. V was pared by 4 bases and J by 4 bases, with 7 bases between. Germline assignment: CDR1 DFQATT and CDR2 SNEGSKA (reference sequence). CDR3 coding DNA: TGCAGTGCTACCGGGTCCTATGGCTACACCTTC. Amino acid sequence: CSATGSYGYTF.

The chain combines TRBV5-4 with TRBJ1-4; the D is unclear. V lost 2 bases, J lost 1 base, and 6 bases lay in between. CDR1 and CDR2 from the germline V gene are SGHNT and YYREEE (reference sequence). The CDR3 is 14 amino acids. The DNA for the CDR3 is TGTGCCAGCAGCTTAGCAGGAACTAATGAAAAACTGTTTTTT. Protein: CASSLAGTNEKLFF.

V gene TRBV30 combines with J gene TRBJ1-2, with no clear D. V was pared by 0 bases and J by 1 base, with 3 bases between. The CDR3 extends over 12 amino acids. Germline V CDR1 and CDR2: GTSNPN, SVGIG (reference sequence). The CDR3 reads CAWSVSNYGYTF. In DNA form, the CDR3 reads TGTGCCTGGAGTGTGAGTAACTATGGCTACACCTTC.

The chain combines TRBV6-5 with TRBJ1-2; maybe TRBD1 (6 bases). V lost 7 bases, J lost 5 bases, and 20 bases lay in between. This CDR3 comprises 15 residues. The V gene's germline CDR1 is MNHEY and CDR2 SVGAGI. The CDR3, as DNA: TGTGCCAGCAACAGTGCCGACAGGACACTTTATGGCTACACCTTC. Amino acid sequence: CASNSADRTLYGYTF.

This chain connects TRBV5-1 to TRBJ1-5; D uncertain. Germline CDR1 and CDR2: SGHRS and YFSETQ. The CDR3 length is 13 residues. The V end lost 0 bases, the J end lost 4 bases, and 5 bases lay between the germline ends. CDR3 bases: TGCGCCAGCAGCTTGGACGGTAATCAGCCCCAGCATTTT. This sequence encodes CASSLDGNQPQHF.

The J gene is TRBJ1-1, the V gene TRBV28; no definite D call. V was clipped by 1 base and J by 3 bases, with 6 bases between them. CDR1 is MDHEN, CDR2 SYDVKM, per germline. The CDR3 is made up of 13 amino acids. The CDR3 nucleotides read TGTGCCAGCAGTTTATTTTCGGACACTGAAGCTTTCTTT. Amino acid sequence: CASSLFSDTEAFF.

The J gene is TRBJ2-3, the V gene TRBV2; 11 bases match TRBD2. CDR3 size: 14 residues. Germline V gives CDR1 SNHLY, CDR2 FYNNEI. The V segment lost 8 bases and the J segment 4 bases; nucleotides outside the gene matches: 5. CDR3 protein: CASGSGRAADTQYF. The CDR3 coding sequence is TGTGCCAGCGGTAGCGGGAGGGCAGCAGATACGCAGTATTTT. The variable domain in full, completed from reference TRBV2 and TRBJ2-3, reads EPEVTQTPSHQVTQMGQEVILRCVPISNHLYFYWYRQILGQKVEFLVSFYNNEISEKSEIFDDQFSVERPDGSNFTLKIRSTKLEDSAMYFCASGSGRAADTQYFGPGTRLTVL.

The CDR3 DNA reads as TGTGCCAGCAGTGTTCTGGGCGGGTACTACGAGCAGTACTTC. Encoded protein: CASSVLGGYYEQYF. The rearrangement uses TRBV2 and TRBJ2-7; TRBD2 might be the D (5 bases). This CDR3 has 14 amino acids. V was pared by 4 bases and J by 3 bases, with 13 bases between. The germline V gene encodes CDR1 SNHLY and CDR2 FYNNEI.

The chain links TRBV28 to TRBJ1-2, with TRBD1 matching over 8 bases. CDR3 length equals 14 residues. Germline trimming cut 2 bases from V and 4 bases from J; bases unmatched to any gene: 3. Germline V CDR1 and CDR2: MDHEN, SYDVKM. This CDR3 is CASSLTGGAYGYTF. CDR3 sequence (DNA): TGTGCCAGCAGTTTAACAGGGGGGGCCTATGGCTACACCTTC.

The chain joins TRBV5-1 to TRBJ2-6; D is perhaps TRBD2 (6 bases). With 10 bases removed from V and 3 bases from J, the gap between germline ends came to 11 bases. The CDR3 covers 13 residues. Germline V gene sequence: CDR1 SGHRS, CDR2 YFSETQ. The CDR3 nucleotides are TGCGCCTCCGGAGGGGTTGGGGCCAACGTCCTGACTTTC. Translated, it gives CASGGVGANVLTF.

This clone showed up just once. The chain joins TRBV5-1 to TRBJ2-7; 8 bases fit TRBD1. The CDR3 loop spans 16 amino acids. The trim removed 0 bases at V and 3 bases at J, leaving 8 bases unmatched. Germline CDR1 SGHRS, CDR2 YFSETQ. CDR3: CASSLAWGQEHYEQYF. DNA of the CDR3: TGCGCCAGCAGCTTGGCCTGGGGACAGGAGCACTACGAGCAGTACTTC.

The chain joins TRBV7-9 to TRBJ2-7; D gene unclear. Trimming cost V 1 base and J 0 bases, with 10 bases left between them. The CDR3 consists of 15 residues. In germline, CDR1 is SEHNR, CDR2 FQNEAQ (reference sequence). This CDR3 reads CASSLDSSSSYEQYF. CDR3 nucleotides: TGTGCCAGCAGCTTAGACTCCTCAAGCTCCTACGAGCAGTACTTC.

This chain links TRBV20-1 with TRBJ2-7, with 7 nucleotides matching TRBD1. This CDR3 has 11 amino acids. Trimming removed 5 bases from V and 8 bases from J; junction bases left unmatched: 6. Germline V gene sequence: CDR1 DFQATT, CDR2 SNEGSKA (reference sequence). CDR3 sequence (DNA): TGCAGTGCTCCGACAGGGCGGCAGCAGTACTTC. It codes for CSAPTGRQQYF.

The V call is TRBV2, the J call TRBJ2-3; no clear D gene. The CDR3 is 15 amino acids. Germline V gives CDR1 SNHLY, CDR2 FYNNEI. V lost 10 bases and J 4 bases, leaving 21 bases between the germline ends. In DNA, the CDR3 is TGTGCCATCCGGAAGGCCAGAGTTCAGGCAGATACGCAGTATTTT. This encodes CAIRKARVQADTQYF.

This chain uses TRBV19 with TRBJ1-5; 11 bases map to TRBD1. The CDR3 covers 16 residues. CDR1 and CDR2 (germline): LNHDA, SQIVND (reference sequence). V lost 11 bases, J lost 7 bases, and 16 bases stayed unmatched. The CDR3 protein is CASVPYGTGGGQPQHF. CDR3 coding DNA: TGTGCCTCAGTACCATATGGGACAGGGGGAGGACAGCCCCAGCATTTT.

This chain links TRBV24-1 with TRBJ2-1; 8 positions match TRBD1. CDR1 is KGHDR and CDR2 is SFDVKD in the germline V gene. The CDR3 has 15 amino acids. The V and J ends lost 2 bases and 5 bases, in that order; junction bases with no gene match: 4. CDR3 protein: CATSDYQGADNEQFF. In nucleotides, the CDR3 is TGTGCCACCAGTGATTATCAGGGGGCCGACAATGAGCAGTTCTTC.

V and J are TRBV5-1 and TRBJ1-1, with D perhaps TRBD1 (6 bases). Trimming removed 4 bases at V and 1 base at J, with 11 bases between. The germline V gene encodes CDR1 SGHRS and CDR2 YFSETQ. The CDR3 consists of 14 residues. Here the CDR3 reads CASSLRDKNTEAFF. The CDR3 DNA is TGCGCCAGCAGCCTCCGGGACAAGAACACTGAAGCTTTCTTT.

The chain carries TRBV27 and TRBJ1-6; 11 bases are a match to TRBD1. V shed 6 bases, J shed 6 bases, and the junction held 4 bases outside the gene matches. The CDR3 length is 15 residues. Germline loops: CDR1 MNHEY, CDR2 SMNVEV (reference sequence). CDR3 bases: TGTGCCAGCAGCCAGGGACAGGGGGGTAATTCACCCCTCCACTTT. Translating gives CASSQGQGGNSPLHF.

The rearrangement joins TRBV30 to TRBJ2-7; maybe TRBD2 (6 bases). This CDR3 spans 14 amino acids. Between the trimmed V and J ends, which lost 3 bases and 0 bases, there was a span of 12 bases. Germline V CDR1 and CDR2: GTSNPN, SVGIG (reference sequence). CDR3 amino acids: CAWSPGTVSYEQYF. The CDR3 coding sequence is TGTGCCTGGAGCCCCGGGACTGTCTCCTACGAGCAGTACTTC. Filled out from reference TRBV30 and TRBJ2-7, the complete variable domain reads SQTIHQWPATLVQPVGSPLSLECTVEGTSNPNLYWYRQAAGRGLQLLFYSVGIGQISSEVPQNLSASRPQDRQFILSSKKLLLSDSGFYLCAWSPGTVSYEQYFGPGTRLTVT.

The chain joins TRBV12-3 or TRBV12-4 to TRBJ2-7; weak D call: TRBD1 (6 bases). With 6 bases removed from V and 7 bases from J, the gap between germline ends came to 16 bases. The CDR3 sequence is 13 residues long. CDR3 region: CASSKGVAGEQYF. The CDR3 DNA reads as TGTGCCAGCAGCAAGGGGGTTGCGGGTGAGCAGTACTTC.